Listed here are 12 T cell receptor beta chains from one sample, sequenced in a study of neoadjuvant anti-PD-1 for oral cavity cancer. Profiled with immunoSEQ multiplex PCR; TCRdb holds only in-frame clones, not every one. The sample includes roughly 16,000 clones, 35% to 50% of them seen just once. As for time point: after neoadjuvant nivolumab, at surgical resection. The sample consisted of tumor tissue, taken after nivolumab (anti-PD-1) treatment. Source of these receptors: a person between 40 and 79 years old with oral cavity squamous cell carcinoma.

This clone occurred a few times. V gene TRBV28 combines with J gene TRBJ1-2; no definite D call. This CDR3 is built from 16 residues. V shed 6 bases and J shed 0 bases, with 17 bases lying between them. Germline-derived CDR1 and CDR2 are MDHEN and SYDVKM. The CDR3 sequence is CASRGTALLANYGYTF. The CDR3 bases are TGTGCCAGCAGGGGAACAGCTCTATTAGCTAACTATGGCTACACCTTC.

The V and J genes are TRBV30 and TRBJ2-1; 9 nucleotides align to TRBD1. J gave up 10 bases and V 2 bases, and 9 bases lay outside the gene matches. This CDR3 is 14 amino acids long. Germline CDR1 is GTSNPN and CDR2 is SVGIG (reference sequence). The CDR3 DNA sequence: TGTGCCTGGAGTACGGGACAGGGTAAATGGGAGCAGTTCTTC. Its protein is CAWSTGQGKWEQFF.

The chain is built from TRBV6-5 and TRBJ2-5, with D tentatively TRBD1 or TRBD2 (5 bases each). Germline V gene sequence: CDR1 MNHEY, CDR2 SVGAGI. Trimming removed 6 bases from V and 3 bases from J, with 17 bases in between. The CDR3 sequence is 15 residues long. CDR3 sequence: CASSSGTAWEETQYF. The CDR3 region has the DNA TGTGCCAGCAGCTCCGGGACCGCTTGGGAAGAGACCCAGTACTTC.

A few counts support this clone. This rearrangement joins TRBV27 to TRBJ2-7, with 10 bases identical to TRBD2. CDR3 length: 16 residues. Unmatched junction bases numbered 12, after V lost 3 bases and J lost 7 bases. Per the germline V gene, CDR1 is MNHEY and CDR2 is SMNVEV (reference sequence). CDR3 in amino acids: CASSFLGTSVVREQYF. In nucleotides, the CDR3 is TGTGCCAGCAGTTTCCTCGGGACTAGCGTGGTCAGGGAGCAGTACTTC.

This clone turned up a few times. V usage is TRBV29-1 and J usage is TRBJ2-6; D may be TRBD2 (6 bases). This CDR3 has 15 residues. V lost 4 bases and J 0 bases, leaving 10 bases between the germline ends. Germline V CDR1 and CDR2: SQVTM, ANQGSEA. DNA for the CDR3: TGCAGCGTTGGACAGACTAGCTCTGGGGCCAACGTCCTGACTTTC. It is translated as CSVGQTSSGANVLTF.

This sequence joins TRBV7-6 and TRBJ1-2; no firm D call. Germline CDR1 and CDR2: SGHVS and FNYEAQ. V was trimmed by 6 bases and J by 2 bases, leaving 10 bases between them. The CDR3 contains 13 residues. The CDR3 region is CASSLFQNYGYTF. The CDR3 DNA is TGTGCCAGCAGTTTATTCCAAAACTATGGCTACACCTTC.

V usage is TRBV7-2 and J usage is TRBJ2-1; D is possibly TRBD2 (5 bases). The CDR3 consists of 14 residues. The V and J ends lost 2 bases and 4 bases respectively, with 9 bases between them. Looked up from germline, CDR1 is SGHTA and CDR2 is FQGNSA. CDR3 bases: TGTGCCAGCAGCTTAACTCCGGGATACAATGAGCAGTTCTTC. Encoded protein: CASSLTPGYNEQFF. Full variable domain (remainder filled in from reference TRBV7-2 and TRBJ2-1): GAGVSQSPSNKVTEKGKDVELRCDPISGHTALYWYRQSLGQGLEFLIYFQGNSAPDKSGLPSDRFSAERTGGSVSTLTIQRTQQEDSAVYLCASSLTPGYNEQFFGPGTRLTVL.

V usage is TRBV5-6 and J usage is TRBJ2-3; D is ambiguous. This CDR3 is 14 amino acids long. V lost 4 bases and J lost 1, with 10 bases in between. Germline loops: CDR1 SGHDT, CDR2 YYEEEE. In DNA form, the CDR3 reads TGTGCCAGCAGCGCCCGGACCCGCACAGATACGCAGTATTTT. Its translation: CASSARTRTDTQYF. Supplemented by reference TRBV5-6 and TRBJ2-3, the full variable domain reads DAGVTQSPTHLIKTRGQQVTLRCSPKSGHDTVSWYQQALGQGPQFIFQYYEEEERQRGNFPDRFSGHQFPNYSSELNVNALLLGDSALYLCASSARTRTDTQYFGPGTRLTVL.

This chain joins TRBV4-3 and TRBJ1-3, with D possibly TRBD1 on 5 matching bases. V was trimmed by 0 bases and J by 0 bases, leaving 15 bases between them. CDR3 size: 18 residues. Germline-derived CDR1 and CDR2 are LGHNA and YSLEER. CDR3 loop: CASSQDLGDESSGNTIYF. The CDR3 DNA reads as TGCGCCAGCAGCCAAGATTTAGGGGACGAGAGCTCTGGAAACACCATATATTTT.

V is TRBV14 and J is TRBJ1-6; D remains ambiguous. The CDR3 runs to 14 residues. In germline, CDR1 is SGHDN, CDR2 FVKESK. Deletions cut 4 bases from V and 5 bases from J, with 9 bases between. CDR3 in amino acids: CASSLPVNNSPLHF. The CDR3, as DNA: TGTGCCAGCAGCCTACCGGTGAATAATTCACCCCTCCACTTT.

The genes are TRBV5-4 and TRBJ1-4; TRBD1 agrees at 7 bases. Germline CDR1 reads SGHNT; CDR2 reads YYREEE (reference sequence). Trimming took 2 bases from V and 0 from J; bases not matched to a gene: 4. The CDR3 has 16 residues. DNA of the CDR3: TGTGCCAGCAGCTTTACAGGGGCGGCAACTAATGAAAAACTGTTTTTT. This gives the protein CASSFTGAATNEKLFF. The complete variable domain, with remaining parts taken from reference TRBV5-4 and TRBJ1-4, reads ETGVTQSPTHLIKTRGQQVTLRCSSQSGHNTVSWYQQALGQGPQFIFQYYREEENGRGNFPPRFSGLQFPNYSSELNVNALELDDSALYLCASSFTGAATNEKLFFGSGTQLSVL.

This clone was observed a handful of times. The chain uses TRBV10-1 and TRBJ2-3, with D tentatively TRBD1 (5 bases). The CDR3 is 15 residues long. Germline loops: CDR1 WNHNN, CDR2 SYGVQD (reference sequence). V gave up 0 bases and J gave up 1 base, with 8 bases separating them. CDR3 region: CASSESRGRTDTQYF. CDR3 DNA sequence: TGCGCCAGCAGTGAGTCAAGGGGCCGCACAGATACGCAGTATTTT.